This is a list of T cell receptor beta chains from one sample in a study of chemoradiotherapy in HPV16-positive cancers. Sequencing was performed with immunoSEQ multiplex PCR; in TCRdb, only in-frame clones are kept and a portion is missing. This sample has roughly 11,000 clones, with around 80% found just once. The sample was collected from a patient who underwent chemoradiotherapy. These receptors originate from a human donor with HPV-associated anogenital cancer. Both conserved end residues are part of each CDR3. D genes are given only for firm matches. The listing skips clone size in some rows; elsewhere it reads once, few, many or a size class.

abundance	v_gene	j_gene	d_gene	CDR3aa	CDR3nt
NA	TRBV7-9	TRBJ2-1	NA	CASSLGSGYNEQFF	TGTGCCAGCAGCTTAGGGAGCGGTTACAATGAGCAGTTCTTC
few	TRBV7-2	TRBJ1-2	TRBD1	CASSPEQGMRGGYTF	TGTGCCAGCAGCCCCGAACAGGGGATGAGGGGTGGCTACACCTTC
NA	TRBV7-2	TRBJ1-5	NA	CASSLEEGQPQHF	TGTGCCAGCAGCTTAGAGGAGGGTCAGCCCCAGCATTTT
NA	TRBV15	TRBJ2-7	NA	CATSRDQGGGTDEQYF	TGTGCCACCAGCAGAGATCAGGGGGGCGGTACGGACGAGCAGTACTTC
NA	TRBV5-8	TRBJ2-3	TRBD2	CASSLLAGAVGDTQYF	TGTGCCAGCAGCTTGCTAGCGGGGGCCGTGGGAGATACGCAGTATTTT
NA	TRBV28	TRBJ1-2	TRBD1	CASRPQGDRHGYTF	TGTGCCAGCAGACCCCAGGGGGACAGGCATGGCTACACCTTC
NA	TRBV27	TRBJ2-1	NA	CASKKVYTRRNEQFF	TGTGCCAGCAAGAAGGTGTACACCCGGCGGAATGAGCAGTTCTTC
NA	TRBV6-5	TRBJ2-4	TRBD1	CASSTTGRDIQYF	TGTGCCAGCAGTACGACAGGGCGGGACATTCAGTACTTC
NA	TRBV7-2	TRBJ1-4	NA	CASSLGTGEKLFF	TGTGCCAGCAGCTTGGGAACAGGGGAAAAACTGTTTTTT
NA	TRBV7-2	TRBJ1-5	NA	CASSETDGNQPQHF	TGTGCCAGCAGTGAAACGGACGGCAATCAGCCCCAGCATTTT
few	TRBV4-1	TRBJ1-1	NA	CASSQAPATEAFF	TGCGCCAGCAGCCAAGCCCCCGCCACTGAAGCTTTCTTT
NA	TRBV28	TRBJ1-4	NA	CATNGELNEKLFF	TGTGCCACGAATGGGGAGCTTAATGAAAAACTGTTTTTT
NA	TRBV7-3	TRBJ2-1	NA	CASSLMLGSYNEQFF	TGTGCCAGCAGCTTAATGCTAGGAAGTTACAATGAGCAGTTCTTC
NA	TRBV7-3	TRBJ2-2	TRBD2	CASKYSGGDTGELFF	TGTGCCAGCAAGTATAGCGGGGGTGACACCGGGGAGCTGTTTTTT
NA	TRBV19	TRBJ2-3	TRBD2	CASGIAGGTDTQYF	TGTGCCAGCGGTATAGCGGGGGGGACAGATACGCAGTATTTT